This passage covers 21 T cell receptor beta chains from one sample sequenced in a study of blood T cell repertoires in COVID-19. Sequenced by immunoSEQ multiplex PCR; TCRdb stores in-frame clones only, minus some. Of 150,000 to 200,000 clones detected, roughly four fifths appear once; the ten largest clones hold roughly 11%. Input material: peripheral blood. The origin of the receptors is a human donor in a cohort sampled during active COVID-19.

This clone has only a few counts. The gene calls are TRBV9 and TRBJ1-1; D remains ambiguous. The V gene lost 1 base and the J gene lost 5 bases, with 9 bases spanning the gap. This CDR3 is built from 13 residues. Germline V gene data show CDR1 as SGDLS and CDR2 as YYNGEE. CDR3 residues: CASSVTVGTEAFF. CDR3 sequence (DNA): TGTGCCAGCAGCGTAACCGTCGGTACTGAAGCTTTCTTT.

V and J are TRBV27 and TRBJ2-1; no definite D call. The CDR3 sequence is 12 residues long. The germline V gene encodes CDR1 MNHEY and CDR2 SMNVEV (reference sequence). The germline V and J ends were trimmed by 5 bases and 4 bases, with 6 bases remaining between them. The CDR3 spells CASSPNYNEQFF. The CDR3 nucleotides read TGTGCCAGCAGTCCAAATTACAATGAGCAGTTCTTC.

This rearrangement joins TRBV6-6 to TRBJ1-1; TRBD1 might be the D (6 bases). The CDR3 runs to 16 residues. Germline V CDR1 and CDR2: MNHNY, SVGAGI (reference sequence). Trimming cost V 2 bases and J 1 base, with 14 bases left between them. In nucleotides, the CDR3 is TGTGCCAGCAGTTACGCCCCGGACAGACCGAACACTGAAGCTTTCTTT. Protein product: CASSYAPDRPNTEAFF.

The genes are TRBV5-1 and TRBJ1-2; TRBD1 agrees at 11 bases. Germline V gene data show CDR1 as SGHRS and CDR2 as YFSETQ. The CDR3 sequence is 15 residues long. V gave up 4 bases and J gave up 5 bases; unmatched junction bases: 7. The CDR3, as DNA: TGCGCCAGCAGCATCGGACAGGGGGCAGGGTATGGCTACACCTTC. This translates into CASSIGQGAGYGYTF.

V gene TRBV4-1 combines with J gene TRBJ1-2; D gene unclear. The germline V and J ends were trimmed by 0 bases and 5 bases, with 13 bases remaining between them. The CDR3 runs 15 residues. Looked up from germline, CDR1 is MGHRA and CDR2 is YSYEKL. The CDR3 reads CASSQDSGRPYGYTF. The DNA for the CDR3 is TGCGCCAGCAGCCAAGATTCCGGCAGGCCATATGGCTACACCTTC.

This CDR3 reads CASGLDGNANSPLHF. For the CDR3, the DNA is TGTGCTAGTGGTCTCGACGGGAACGCTAATTCACCCCTCCACTTT. The V and J genes are TRBV12-5 and TRBJ1-6; D remains ambiguous. CDR1 LGHNT and CDR2 FRNRAP come from the germline V gene. This CDR3 region has 15 residues. The V and J ends lost 5 bases and 6 bases respectively, with 14 bases between them.

There are many counts of this clone. The chain carries TRBV10-1 and TRBJ1-1, with D tentatively TRBD1 (6 bases). The germline V and J ends were trimmed by 1 base and 1 base, with 13 bases remaining between them. The CDR3 is 16 amino acids. CDR1 and CDR2 (germline): WNHNN, SYGVQD (reference sequence). CDR3 loop: CASSEWPGTTNTEAFF. CDR3 bases: TGCGCCAGCAGTGAGTGGCCGGGGACAACGAACACTGAAGCTTTCTTT.

CDR3: CASIRDRGVLGQETQYF. The CDR3, as DNA: TGTGCCAGCATAAGGGACAGGGGTGTTCTCGGACAAGAGACCCAGTACTTC. The chain carries TRBV27 and TRBJ2-5, with TRBD1 matching 10 bases. This CDR3 is built from 17 residues. From germline, CDR1 is MNHEY and CDR2 SMNVEV (reference sequence). J was trimmed by 2 bases and V by 7 bases; bases with no gene match: 13.

The V gene is TRBV15, the J gene TRBJ2-1; 9 bases align to TRBD2. Losses at the gene ends were 1 base for V and 6 bases for J; bases not matched to a gene: 7. CDR3 size: 16 residues. CDR1 is LNHNV and CDR2 is YYDKDF in the germline V gene (reference sequence). The CDR3, as DNA: TGTGCCACCAGCAGAGTGGGCGGGAGGGCCCTCAATGAGCAGTTCTTC. Translation gives CATSRVGGRALNEQFF.

The chain employs TRBV24-1 and TRBJ2-3, with 11 bases identical to TRBD2. The CDR3 is made up of 13 amino acids. V gave up 4 bases and J gave up 11 bases; unmatched junction bases: 4. CDR1 KGHDR and CDR2 SFDVKD come from the germline V gene. The CDR3 nucleotides are TGTGCCACCAGTGACAGACTAGCGGGAAAGCAGTATTTT. Protein product: CATSDRLAGKQYF.

The chain combines TRBV5-6 with TRBJ1-1; D is ambiguous. The CDR3 loop spans 14 amino acids. The V gene's germline CDR1 is SGHDT and CDR2 YYEEEE. The germline V and J ends were trimmed by 0 bases and 4 bases, with 10 bases remaining between them. This CDR3 reads CASSLAISSTEAFF. In DNA, the CDR3 is TGTGCCAGCAGCTTGGCCATATCTAGCACTGAAGCTTTCTTT.

The V gene is TRBV6-2 or TRBV6-3, the J gene TRBJ2-7; 10 bases map to TRBD1. V was clipped by 4 bases and J by 1 base; unmatched bases: 4. The CDR3 is 15 residues long. Germline values: CDR1 MNHEY, CDR2 SVGEGT. CDR3 sequence reads: CASSSRQGASYEQYF. Here the CDR3 DNA reads TGTGCCAGCAGTTCCCGACAGGGGGCATCCTACGAGCAGTACTTC.

The rearrangement links TRBV6-5 to TRBJ2-2; the match to TRBD1 covers 9 bases. J gave up 7 bases and V 6 bases, and 6 bases lay outside the gene matches. This CDR3 has 14 residues. Per germline, CDR1 MNHEY and CDR2 SVGAGI. CDR3 sequence (DNA): TGTGCCAGCAGCGGACAGGGGATTCTCGGGGAGCTGTTTTTT. This sequence encodes CASSGQGILGELFF.

The chain uses TRBV19 and TRBJ2-1, with a tentative D call TRBD2 (6 bases). CDR3 length: 14 amino acids. With 7 bases removed from V and 5 bases from J, the gap between germline ends came to 15 bases. Germline-derived CDR1 and CDR2 are LNHDA and SQIVND (reference sequence). The CDR3 coding sequence is TGTGCCAGTAACGTTGTGGGGGGTCACAATGAGCAGTTCTTC. It codes for CASNVVGGHNEQFF.

The chain is built from TRBV7-8 and TRBJ2-3; unclear D gene. Germline-derived CDR1 and CDR2 are SGHVS and FQNEAQ. V lost 2 bases to trimming and J lost 2 bases, with 8 bases between them. CDR3 length equals 14 residues. This chain's CDR3 is CASSLQTDTDTQYF. CDR3 DNA: TGTGCCAGCAGCTTACAAACAGACACAGATACGCAGTATTTT. The whole variable domain, remainder taken from reference TRBV7-8 and TRBJ2-3, is GAGVSQSPRYKVAKRGQDVALRCDPISGHVSLFWYQQALGQGPEFLTYFQNEAQLDKSGLPSDRFFAERPEGSVSTLKIQRTQQEDSAVYLCASSLQTDTDTQYFGPGTRLTVL.

This clone was seen repeatedly, ten times or more. The chain carries TRBV18 and TRBJ1-6, with 8 bases that match TRBD1. V lost 0 bases, J lost 6 bases, and 1 base stayed unmatched. This CDR3 has 15 residues. CDR1 and CDR2 from the germline V gene are KGHSH and LQKENI. In DNA form, the CDR3 reads TGTGCCAGCTCACCACCGACAGGGGTTAATTCACCCCTCCACTTT. It yields the protein CASSPPTGVNSPLHF.

V and J are TRBV28 and TRBJ1-1, with 8 positions matching TRBD1. The J segment lost 0 bases and the V segment lost 6 bases, leaving 6 bases of the junction unmatched. The CDR3 loop spans 15 amino acids. CDR1 MDHEN and CDR2 SYDVKM come from the germline V gene. The CDR3 DNA reads TGTGCCAGCAGGGACCAGACAGGGGTGAACACTGAAGCTTTCTTT. It encodes CASRDQTGVNTEAFF.

The sample holds a few counts of this clone. The CDR3 DNA follows: TGTGCCATCAGTGAGTCGACAGTTTCGACTGAAGCTTTCTTT. Amino acid sequence: CAISESTVSTEAFF. The genes are TRBV10-3 and TRBJ1-1; D possibly corresponds to TRBD1 (5 bases). Germline CDR1 reads ENHRY; CDR2 reads SYGVKD. V lost 0 bases, J lost 5 bases, and 10 bases lay in between. This CDR3 is built from 14 residues.

The chain combines TRBV19 with TRBJ1-2, with TRBD1 as a possible D gene (5 bases). The CDR3 has 15 amino acids. Deletions cut 3 bases from V and 5 bases from J, with 16 bases between. The germline V gene encodes CDR1 LNHDA and CDR2 SQIVND (reference sequence). CDR3 loop: CASSIPTAGVYGYTF. In DNA, the CDR3 is TGTGCCAGTAGTATCCCGACAGCGGGGGTTTATGGCTACACCTTC.

This clone was detected only once. CDR3 sequence (DNA): TGTGCCACCACTTCTAGCGGGATCGCCGCAGATACGCAGTATTTT. It codes for CATTSSGIAADTQYF. The chain employs TRBV2 and TRBJ2-3; 9 bases map to TRBD2. Germline trimming cut 10 bases from V and 4 bases from J; bases unmatched to any gene: 12. The CDR3 spans 15 residues. Germline V gives CDR1 SNHLY, CDR2 FYNNEI.

This clone was recorded only once. The chain uses TRBV3-1 (or the pseudogene TRBV3-2) and TRBJ2-3, with 8 bases lining up with TRBD2. V trimming: 4 bases; J trimming: 0 bases; junction bases outside the gene matches: 6. The CDR3 sequence is 16 residues long. The germline V gene has CDR1 LGHDT and CDR2 YNNKEL (reference sequence). The CDR3 here is CASSLPGLGSTDTQYF. In DNA form, the CDR3 reads TGTGCCAGCAGCCTCCCGGGACTAGGGAGCACAGATACGCAGTATTTT.